The TCR beta chain described here comes from a study of cytomegalovirus exposure and HLA in healthy donors. J was trimmed by 3 bases and V by 6 bases; bases with no gene match: 6. Germline V CDR1 and CDR2: SNHLY, FYNNEI. The CDR3 loop spans 14 amino acids. Amplification used 60 Vbeta primers and 13 Jbeta primers. Here immunoSEQ multiplex PCR was the method, and the copy in TCRdb shows in-frame clones only, minus some. The sample has fewer than 200,000 clones; 80% are singletons. The specimen was PBMCs. This rearrangement joins TRBV2 to TRBJ2-5, with 8 bases fitting TRBD1. This receptor was obtained from a boy between 10 and 17 years old in good health and CMV-seronegative. CDR3 residues: CASRGSGGEETQYF. DNA of the CDR3: TGTGCCAGCAGAGGGTCAGGGGGCGAAGAGACCCAGTACTTC.